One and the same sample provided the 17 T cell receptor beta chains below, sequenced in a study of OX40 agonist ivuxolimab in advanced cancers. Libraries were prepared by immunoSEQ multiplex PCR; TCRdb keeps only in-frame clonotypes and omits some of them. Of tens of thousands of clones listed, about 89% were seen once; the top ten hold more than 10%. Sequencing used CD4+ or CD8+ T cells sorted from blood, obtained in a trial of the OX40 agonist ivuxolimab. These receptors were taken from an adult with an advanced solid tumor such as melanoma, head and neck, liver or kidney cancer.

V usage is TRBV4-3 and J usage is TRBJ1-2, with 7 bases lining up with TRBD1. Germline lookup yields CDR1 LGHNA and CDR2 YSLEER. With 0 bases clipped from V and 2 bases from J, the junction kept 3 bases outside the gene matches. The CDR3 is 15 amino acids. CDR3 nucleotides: TGCGCCAGCAGCCAAGATAGGACAGGCAACTATGGCTACACCTTC. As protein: CASSQDRTGNYGYTF.

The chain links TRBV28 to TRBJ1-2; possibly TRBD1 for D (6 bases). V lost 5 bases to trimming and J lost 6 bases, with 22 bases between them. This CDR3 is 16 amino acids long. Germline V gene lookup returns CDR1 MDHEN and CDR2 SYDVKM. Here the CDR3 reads CASSPLEQGHMHGYTF. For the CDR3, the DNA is TGTGCCAGCAGTCCCCTCGAGCAGGGGCATATGCATGGCTACACCTTC.

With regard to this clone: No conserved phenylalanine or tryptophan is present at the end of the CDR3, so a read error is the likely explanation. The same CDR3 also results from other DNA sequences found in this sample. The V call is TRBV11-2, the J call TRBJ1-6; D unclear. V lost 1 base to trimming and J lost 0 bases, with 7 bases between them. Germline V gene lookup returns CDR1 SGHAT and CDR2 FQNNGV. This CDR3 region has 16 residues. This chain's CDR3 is CASSLGGSSYNSPLHL. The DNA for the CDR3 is TGTGCCAGCAGCTTAGGGGGAAGCTCCTATAATTCACCCCTCCACCTT.

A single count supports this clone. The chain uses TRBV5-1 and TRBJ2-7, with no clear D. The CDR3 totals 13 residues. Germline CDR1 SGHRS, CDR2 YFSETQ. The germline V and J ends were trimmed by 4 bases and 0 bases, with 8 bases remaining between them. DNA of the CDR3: TGCGCCAGCAGCCCGGGTTCCTCCTACGAGCAGTACTTC. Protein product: CASSPGSSYEQYF.

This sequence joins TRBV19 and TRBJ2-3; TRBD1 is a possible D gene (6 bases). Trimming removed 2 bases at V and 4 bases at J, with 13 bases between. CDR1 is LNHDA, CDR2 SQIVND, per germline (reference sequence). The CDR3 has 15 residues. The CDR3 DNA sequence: TGTGCCAGTAGTATACGGGACAAAGCAGCAGATACGCAGTATTTT. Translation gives CASSIRDKAADTQYF.

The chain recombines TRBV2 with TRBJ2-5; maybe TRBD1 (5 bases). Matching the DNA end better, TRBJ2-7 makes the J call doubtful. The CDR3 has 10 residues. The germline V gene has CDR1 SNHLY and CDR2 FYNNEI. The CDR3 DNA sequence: TGTGCCACTAGGGGTTACGAGCAGTACTTC. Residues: CATRGYEQYF.

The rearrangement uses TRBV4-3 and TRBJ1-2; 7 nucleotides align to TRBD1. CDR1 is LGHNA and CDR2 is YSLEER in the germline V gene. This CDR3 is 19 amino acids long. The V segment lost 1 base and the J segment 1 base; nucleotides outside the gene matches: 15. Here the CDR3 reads CASSQVIQGPETVNYGYTF. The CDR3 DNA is TGCGCCAGCAGCCAAGTGATACAGGGGCCCGAAACTGTTAACTATGGCTACACCTTC.

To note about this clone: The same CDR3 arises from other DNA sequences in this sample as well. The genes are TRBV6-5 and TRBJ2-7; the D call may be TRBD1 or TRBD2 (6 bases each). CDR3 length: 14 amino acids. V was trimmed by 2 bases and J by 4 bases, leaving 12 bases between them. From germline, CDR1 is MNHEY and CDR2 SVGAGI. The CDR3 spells CASSYGGQGYEQYF. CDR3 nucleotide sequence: TGTGCCAGCAGTTACGGGGGGCAGGGTTACGAGCAGTACTTC.

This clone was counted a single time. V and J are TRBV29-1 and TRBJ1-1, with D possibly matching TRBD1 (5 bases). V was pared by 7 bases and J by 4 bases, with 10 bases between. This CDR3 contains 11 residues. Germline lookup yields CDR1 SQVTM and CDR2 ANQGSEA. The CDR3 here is CSGDSTTEAFF. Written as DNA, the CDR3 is TGCAGCGGCGACAGCACCACTGAAGCTTTCTTT.

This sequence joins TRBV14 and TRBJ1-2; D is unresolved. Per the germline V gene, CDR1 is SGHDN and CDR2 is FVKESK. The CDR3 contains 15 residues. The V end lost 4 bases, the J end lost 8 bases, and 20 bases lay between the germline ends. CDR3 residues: CASSPMGSPTLGYTF. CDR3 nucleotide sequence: TGTGCCAGCAGCCCAATGGGGTCTCCGACCCTGGGCTACACCTTC.

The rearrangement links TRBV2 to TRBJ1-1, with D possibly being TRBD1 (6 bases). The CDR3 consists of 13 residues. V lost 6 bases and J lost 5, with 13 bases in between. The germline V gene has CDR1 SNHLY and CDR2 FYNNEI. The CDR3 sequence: CASRGGLATEAFF. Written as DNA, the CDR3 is TGTGCCAGCAGGGGGGGGCTCGCGACTGAAGCTTTCTTT. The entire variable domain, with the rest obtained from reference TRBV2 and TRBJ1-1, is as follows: EPEVTQTPSHQVTQMGQEVILRCVPISNHLYFYWYRQILGQKVEFLVSFYNNEISEKSEIFDDQFSVERPDGSNFTLKIRSTKLEDSAMYFCASRGGLATEAFFGQGTRLTVV.

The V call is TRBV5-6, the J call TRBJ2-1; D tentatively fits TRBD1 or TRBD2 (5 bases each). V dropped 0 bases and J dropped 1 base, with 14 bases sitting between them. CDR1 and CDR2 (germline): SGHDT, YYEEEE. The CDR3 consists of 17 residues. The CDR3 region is CASSLDGGGFSYNEQFF. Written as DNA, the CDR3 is TGTGCCAGCAGCTTGGACGGTGGGGGTTTTTCCTACAATGAGCAGTTCTTC.

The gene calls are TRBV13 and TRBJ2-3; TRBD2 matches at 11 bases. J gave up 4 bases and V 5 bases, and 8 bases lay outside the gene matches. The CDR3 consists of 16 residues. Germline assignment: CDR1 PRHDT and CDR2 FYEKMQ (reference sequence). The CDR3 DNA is TGTGCCAGCAGCCCTCAGGTTAGCGGGGGGGCAGATACGCAGTATTTT. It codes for CASSPQVSGGADTQYF.

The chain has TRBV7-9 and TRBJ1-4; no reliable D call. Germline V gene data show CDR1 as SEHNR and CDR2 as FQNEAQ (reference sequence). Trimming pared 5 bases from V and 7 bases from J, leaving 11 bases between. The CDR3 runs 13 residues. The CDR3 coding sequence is TGTGCCAGCAGCCTAATTTCGGGTGAAAAACTGTTTTTT. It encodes CASSLISGEKLFF.

Here the CDR3 reads CASSPRHEGWGAGEQFF. As DNA, the CDR3 is TGTGCCAGCTCACCTCGCCACGAGGGGTGGGGCGCAGGCGAGCAGTTCTTC. The chain employs TRBV18 and TRBJ2-1; either TRBD1 or TRBD2 may supply D (5 bases each). Germline V gene data show CDR1 as KGHSH and CDR2 as LQKENI. This CDR3 is built from 17 residues. V was pared by 3 bases and J by 10 bases, with 25 bases between.

CDR3 bases: TGTGCCAGCAGCCGCGGACTAGTGGTCTACAATGAGCAGTTCTTC. It specifies CASSRGLVVYNEQFF. The V gene is TRBV9, the J gene TRBJ2-1; 7 bases are shared with TRBD2. The germline V gene has CDR1 SGDLS and CDR2 YYNGEE. This CDR3 region has 15 residues. With 4 bases clipped from V and 3 bases from J, the junction kept 7 bases outside the gene matches.

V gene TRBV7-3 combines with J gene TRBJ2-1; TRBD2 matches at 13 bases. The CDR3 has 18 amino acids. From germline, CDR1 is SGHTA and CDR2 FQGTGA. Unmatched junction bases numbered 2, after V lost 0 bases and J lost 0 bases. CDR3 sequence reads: CASSLTGLAGVSYNEQFF. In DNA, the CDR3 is TGTGCCAGCAGCTTAACTGGACTAGCGGGGGTCTCCTACAATGAGCAGTTCTTC.